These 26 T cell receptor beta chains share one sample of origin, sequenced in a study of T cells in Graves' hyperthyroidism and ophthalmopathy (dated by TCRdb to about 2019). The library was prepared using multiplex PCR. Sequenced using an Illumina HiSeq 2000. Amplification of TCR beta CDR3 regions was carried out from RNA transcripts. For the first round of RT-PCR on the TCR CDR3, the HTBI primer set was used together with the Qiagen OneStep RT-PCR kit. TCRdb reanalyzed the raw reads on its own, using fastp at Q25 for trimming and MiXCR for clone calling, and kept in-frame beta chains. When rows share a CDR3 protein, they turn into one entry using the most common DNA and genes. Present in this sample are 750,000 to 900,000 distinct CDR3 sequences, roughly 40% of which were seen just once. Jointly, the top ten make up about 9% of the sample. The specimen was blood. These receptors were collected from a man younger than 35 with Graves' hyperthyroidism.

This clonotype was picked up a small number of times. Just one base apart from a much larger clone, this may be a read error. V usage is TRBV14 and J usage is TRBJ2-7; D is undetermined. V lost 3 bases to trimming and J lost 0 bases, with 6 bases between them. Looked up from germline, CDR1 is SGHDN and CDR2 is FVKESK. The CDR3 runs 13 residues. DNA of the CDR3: TGTGCCAGCAGCCAGGCCAACTCCTACGAGCAGTACTTC. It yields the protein CASSQANSYEQYF.

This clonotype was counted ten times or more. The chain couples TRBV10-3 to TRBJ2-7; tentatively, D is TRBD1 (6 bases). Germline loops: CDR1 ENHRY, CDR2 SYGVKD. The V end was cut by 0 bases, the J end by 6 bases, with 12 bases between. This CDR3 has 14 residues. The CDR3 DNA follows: TGTGCCATCAGTGAGTCGATCGGCAGGGGCGAGCAGTACTTC. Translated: CAISESIGRGEQYF.

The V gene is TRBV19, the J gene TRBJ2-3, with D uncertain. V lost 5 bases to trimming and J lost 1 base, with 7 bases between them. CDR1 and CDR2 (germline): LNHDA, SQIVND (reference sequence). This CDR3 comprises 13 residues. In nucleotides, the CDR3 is TGTGCCAGTAGTGACTTTGGCACAGATACGCAGTATTTT. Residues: CASSDFGTDTQYF.

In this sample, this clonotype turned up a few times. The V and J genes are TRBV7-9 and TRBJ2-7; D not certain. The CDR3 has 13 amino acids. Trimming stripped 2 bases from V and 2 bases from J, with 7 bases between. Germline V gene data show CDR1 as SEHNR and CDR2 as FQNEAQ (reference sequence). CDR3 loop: CASSLIDTYEQYF. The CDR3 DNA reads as TGTGCCAGCAGCTTAATTGACACCTACGAGCAGTACTTC.

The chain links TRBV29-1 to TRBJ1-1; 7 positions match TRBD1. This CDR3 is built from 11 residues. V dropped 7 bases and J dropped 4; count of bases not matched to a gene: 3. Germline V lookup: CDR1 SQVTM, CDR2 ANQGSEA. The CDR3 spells CSAGTVTEAFF. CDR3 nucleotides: TGCAGCGCCGGGACAGTCACTGAAGCTTTCTTT.

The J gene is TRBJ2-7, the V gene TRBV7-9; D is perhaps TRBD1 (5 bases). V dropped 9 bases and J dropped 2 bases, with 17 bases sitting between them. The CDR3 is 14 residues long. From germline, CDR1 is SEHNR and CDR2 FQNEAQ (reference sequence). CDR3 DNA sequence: TGTGCCAGTAGTATCGACAGATTCCCCTACGAGCAGTACTTC. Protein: CASSIDRFPYEQYF.

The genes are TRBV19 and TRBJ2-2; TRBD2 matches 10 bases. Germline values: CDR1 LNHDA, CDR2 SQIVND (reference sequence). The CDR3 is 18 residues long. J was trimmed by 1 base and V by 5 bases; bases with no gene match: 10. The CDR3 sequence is CASSPGLATSLNTGELFF. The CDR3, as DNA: TGTGCCAGTAGTCCGGGACTAGCGACCTCCTTGAACACCGGGGAGCTGTTTTTT.

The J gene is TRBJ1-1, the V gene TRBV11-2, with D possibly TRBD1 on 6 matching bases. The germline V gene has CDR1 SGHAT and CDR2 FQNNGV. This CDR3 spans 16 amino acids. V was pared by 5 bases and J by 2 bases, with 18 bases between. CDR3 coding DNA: TGTGCCAGCAGCAACGGCCCGGGGGCCGGAAACACTGAAGCTTTCTTT. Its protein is CASSNGPGAGNTEAFF.

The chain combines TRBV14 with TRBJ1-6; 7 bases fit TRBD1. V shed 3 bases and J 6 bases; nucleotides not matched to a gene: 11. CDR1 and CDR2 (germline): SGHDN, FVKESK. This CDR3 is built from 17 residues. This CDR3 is CASSHRQGNVGNSPLHF. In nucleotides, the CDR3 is TGTGCCAGCAGCCATCGACAGGGTAACGTCGGTAATTCACCCCTCCACTTT.

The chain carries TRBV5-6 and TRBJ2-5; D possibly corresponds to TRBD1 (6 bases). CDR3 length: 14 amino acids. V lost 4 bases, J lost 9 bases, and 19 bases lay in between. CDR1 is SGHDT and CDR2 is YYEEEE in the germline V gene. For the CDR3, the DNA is TGTGCCAGCAGCCACTCAGGGGCTCATGAGGCCCAGTACTTC. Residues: CASSHSGAHEAQYF.

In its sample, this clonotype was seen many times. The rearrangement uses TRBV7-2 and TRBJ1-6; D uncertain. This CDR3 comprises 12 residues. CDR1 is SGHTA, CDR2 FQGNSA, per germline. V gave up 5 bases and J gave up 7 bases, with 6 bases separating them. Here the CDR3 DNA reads TGTGCCAGCAGCGTCAGGAATTCACCCCTCCACTTT. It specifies CASSVRNSPLHF.

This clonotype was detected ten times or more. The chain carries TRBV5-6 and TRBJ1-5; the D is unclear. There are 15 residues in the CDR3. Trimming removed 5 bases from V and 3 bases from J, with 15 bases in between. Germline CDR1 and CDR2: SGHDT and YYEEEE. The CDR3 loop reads CASSIIGLTNQPQHF. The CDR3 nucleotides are TGTGCCAGCAGTATCATTGGGCTTACCAATCAGCCCCAGCATTTT.

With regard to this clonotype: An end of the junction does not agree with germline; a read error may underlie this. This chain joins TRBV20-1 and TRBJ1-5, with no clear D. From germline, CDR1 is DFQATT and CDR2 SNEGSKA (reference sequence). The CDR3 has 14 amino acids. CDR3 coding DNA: TGCAGCGCTAGAGAGCCGGGCTCTAATCAGCCCCAGCATTTT. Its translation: CSAREPGSNQPQHF.

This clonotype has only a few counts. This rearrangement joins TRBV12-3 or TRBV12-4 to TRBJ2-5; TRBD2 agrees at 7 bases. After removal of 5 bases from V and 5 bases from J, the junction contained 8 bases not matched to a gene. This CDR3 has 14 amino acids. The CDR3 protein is CASSRGLVWETQYF. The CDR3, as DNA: TGTGCCAGCAGTCGCGGACTAGTTTGGGAGACCCAGTACTTC.

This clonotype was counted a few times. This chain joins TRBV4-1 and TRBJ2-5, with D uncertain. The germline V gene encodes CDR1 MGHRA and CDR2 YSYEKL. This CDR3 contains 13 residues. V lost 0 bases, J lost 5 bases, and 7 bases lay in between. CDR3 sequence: CASSQERTETQYF. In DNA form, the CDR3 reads TGCGCCAGCAGCCAAGAAAGGACGGAGACCCAGTACTTC.

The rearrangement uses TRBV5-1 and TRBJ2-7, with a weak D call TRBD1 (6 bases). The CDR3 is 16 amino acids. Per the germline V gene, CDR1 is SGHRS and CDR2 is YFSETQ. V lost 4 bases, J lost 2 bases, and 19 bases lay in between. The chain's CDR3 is CASSPPTGRGAYEQYF. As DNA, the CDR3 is TGCGCCAGCAGCCCTCCGACAGGACGTGGTGCCTACGAGCAGTACTTC. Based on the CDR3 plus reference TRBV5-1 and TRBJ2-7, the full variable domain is KAGVTQTPRYLIKTRGQQVTLSCSPISGHRSVSWYQQTPGQGLQFLFEYFSETQRNKGNFPGRFSGRQFSNSRSEMNVSTLELGDSALYLCASSPPTGRGAYEQYFGPGTRLTVT.

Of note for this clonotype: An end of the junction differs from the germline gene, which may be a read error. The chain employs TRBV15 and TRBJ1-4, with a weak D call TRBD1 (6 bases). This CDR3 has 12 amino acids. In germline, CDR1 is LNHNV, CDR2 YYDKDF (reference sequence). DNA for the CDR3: TGTGCCACCAGCAGAGACAGGGGAAACAGCTATTTT. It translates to CATSRDRGNSYF.

CDR3 DNA: TGTGCCAGCAGGACAGGGGTCAACGAGCAGTACTTC. It encodes CASRTGVNEQYF. The V call is TRBV12-3 or TRBV12-4, the J call TRBJ2-7; 8 bases map to TRBD1. V trimming: 6 bases; J trimming: 5 bases; junction bases outside the gene matches: 3. This CDR3 has 12 amino acids.

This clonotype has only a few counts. For the CDR3, the DNA is TGTGCCAGCAGCCGGACAGAGGACAATCAGCCCCAGCATTTT. Its protein product is CASSRTEDNQPQHF. The chain links TRBV7-9 to TRBJ1-5, with a weak D call TRBD1 (6 bases). V lost 5 bases and J 3 bases, leaving 11 bases between the germline ends. CDR1 is SEHNR and CDR2 is FQNEAQ in the germline V gene (reference sequence). The CDR3 extends over 14 amino acids. The whole variable domain, remainder taken from reference TRBV7-9 and TRBJ1-5, is DTGVSQNPRHKITKRGQNVTFRCDPISEHNRLYWYRQTLGQGPEFLTYFQNEAQLEKSRLLSDRFSAERPKGSFSTLEIQRTEQGDSAMYLCASSRTEDNQPQHFGDGTRLSIL.

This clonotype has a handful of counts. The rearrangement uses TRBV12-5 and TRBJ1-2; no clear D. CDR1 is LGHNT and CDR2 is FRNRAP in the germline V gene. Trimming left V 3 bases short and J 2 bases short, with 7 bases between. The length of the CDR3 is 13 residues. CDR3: CASGLDLNYGYTF. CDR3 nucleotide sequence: TGTGCTAGTGGTTTAGATCTGAACTATGGCTACACCTTC.

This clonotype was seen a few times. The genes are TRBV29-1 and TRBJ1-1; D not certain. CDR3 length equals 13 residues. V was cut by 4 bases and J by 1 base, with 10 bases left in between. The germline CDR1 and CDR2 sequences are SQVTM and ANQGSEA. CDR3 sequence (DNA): TGCAGCGTTGGTGCGGGGTCGAACACTGAAGCTTTCTTT. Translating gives CSVGAGSNTEAFF.

DNA for the CDR3: TGTGCCAGCATCCGGGGGCCGTTGAACACTGAAGCTTTCTTT. Translation gives CASIRGPLNTEAFF. The gene calls are TRBV6-1 and TRBJ1-1; possible D gene TRBD1, 6 bases. CDR3 length: 14 amino acids. Germline CDR1 and CDR2: MNHNS and SASEGT. The V end lost 7 bases, the J end lost 0 bases, and 12 bases lay between the germline ends.

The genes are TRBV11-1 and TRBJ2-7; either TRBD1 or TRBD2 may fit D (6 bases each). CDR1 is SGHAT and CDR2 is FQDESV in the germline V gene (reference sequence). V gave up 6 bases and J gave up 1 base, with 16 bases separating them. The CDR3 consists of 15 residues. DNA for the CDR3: TGTGCCAGCAGTGAACCGGGGGCCACGTCCTACGAGCAGTACTTC. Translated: CASSEPGATSYEQYF. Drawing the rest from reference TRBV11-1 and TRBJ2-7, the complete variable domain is EAEVAQSPRYKITEKSQAVAFWCDPISGHATLYWYRQILGQGPELLVQFQDESVVDDSQLPKDRFSAERLKGVDSTLKIQPAELGDSAMYLCASSEPGATSYEQYFGPGTRLTVT.

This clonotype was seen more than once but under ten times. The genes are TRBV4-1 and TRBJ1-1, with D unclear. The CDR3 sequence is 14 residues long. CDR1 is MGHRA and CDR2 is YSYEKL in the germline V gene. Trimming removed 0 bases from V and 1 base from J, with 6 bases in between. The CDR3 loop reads CASSQEPWNTEAFF. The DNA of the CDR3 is TGCGCCAGCAGCCAAGAACCTTGGAACACTGAAGCTTTCTTT.

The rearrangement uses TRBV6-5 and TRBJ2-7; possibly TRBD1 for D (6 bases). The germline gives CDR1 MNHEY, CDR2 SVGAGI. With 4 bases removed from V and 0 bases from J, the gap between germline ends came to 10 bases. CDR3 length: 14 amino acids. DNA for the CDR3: TGTGCCAGCAGTTCCCGGGACACCTCCTACGAGCAGTACTTC. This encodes CASSSRDTSYEQYF.

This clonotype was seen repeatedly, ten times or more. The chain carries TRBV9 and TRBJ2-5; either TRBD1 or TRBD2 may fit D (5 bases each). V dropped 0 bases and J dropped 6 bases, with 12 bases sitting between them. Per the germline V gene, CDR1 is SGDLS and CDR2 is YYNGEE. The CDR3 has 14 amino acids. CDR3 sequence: CASSVGEGSKTQYF. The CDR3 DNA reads TGTGCCAGCAGCGTAGGAGAGGGGTCCAAGACCCAGTACTTC. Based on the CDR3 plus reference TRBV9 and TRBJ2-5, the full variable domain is DSGVTQTPKHLITATGQRVTLRCSPRSGDLSVYWYQQSLDQGLQFLIQYYNGEERAKGNILERFSAQQFPDLHSELNLSSLELGDSALYFCASSVGEGSKTQYFGPGTRLLVL.